One sample yielded the 17 T cell receptor beta chains listed below, sequenced in a study of blood T cell repertoires in COVID-19. Profiling relied on immunoSEQ multiplex PCR, and the TCRdb table lists in-frame clones only, not all of them. This table has about 54,000 clones, 75% to 85% appearing once. Sequencing was carried out using peripheral blood. These receptors came from a woman aged 60-70 years with acute or convalescent COVID-19.

The gene calls are TRBV6-6 and TRBJ2-1, with D possibly matching TRBD1 (5 bases). Trimming took off 5 bases at V and 8 bases at J, with 19 bases between the two ends. This CDR3 is built from 15 residues. The germline V gene encodes CDR1 MNHNY and CDR2 SVGAGI (reference sequence). The CDR3 nucleotides read TGTGCCAGCAGTCGCTGGGTAGGGGCGAGTGATGAGCAGTTCTTC. This codes for CASSRWVGASDEQFF.

This chain links TRBV2 with TRBJ1-6; 10 positions agree with TRBD1. The V segment lost 9 bases and the J segment 6 bases; nucleotides outside the gene matches: 8. The germline CDR1 and CDR2 sequences are SNHLY and FYNNEI. This CDR3 region has 15 residues. As DNA, the CDR3 is TGTGCCAGTAGACAGGGGGCCCTGCTTAATTCACCCCTCCACTTT. Protein: CASRQGALLNSPLHF. The full variable domain, completed using reference TRBV2 and TRBJ1-6, is EPEVTQTPSHQVTQMGQEVILRCVPISNHLYFYWYRQILGQKVEFLVSFYNNEISEKSEIFDDQFSVERPDGSNFTLKIRSTKLEDSAMYFCASRQGALLNSPLHFGNGTRLTVT.

V is TRBV11-3 and J is TRBJ2-7; TRBD1 aligns across 7 bases. This CDR3 is built from 16 residues. With 5 bases clipped from V and 0 bases from J, the junction kept 10 bases outside the gene matches. Germline CDR1 and CDR2: SGHNT and YENEEA. For the CDR3, the DNA is TGTGCCAGCAGCCCGACAGGGCAGGGCGGCTCCTACGAGCAGTACTTC. This gives the protein CASSPTGQGGSYEQYF.

This clone is a singleton in its sample. The chain recombines TRBV19 with TRBJ2-3; D is unresolved. From germline, CDR1 is LNHDA and CDR2 SQIVND (reference sequence). This CDR3 is built from 16 residues. V was shortened by 0 bases and J by 2 bases, with 12 bases between the two germline ends. The CDR3 DNA sequence: TGTGCCAGTAGTATAGATCTTTTGGGCTACACAGATACGCAGTATTTT. This encodes CASSIDLLGYTDTQYF.

The chain recombines TRBV27 with TRBJ2-3; no definite D call. Trimming pared 1 base from V and 0 bases from J, leaving 14 bases between. This CDR3 comprises 17 residues. Germline V gives CDR1 MNHEY, CDR2 SMNVEV (reference sequence). This chain's CDR3 is CASSLFAGATSTDTQYF. The CDR3 DNA follows: TGTGCCAGCAGTTTATTCGCCGGAGCGACTAGCACAGATACGCAGTATTTT.

The chain recombines TRBV5-1 with TRBJ1-2; 7 bases match TRBD1. V trimming: 0 bases; J trimming: 5 bases; junction bases outside the gene matches: 13. The CDR3 is made up of 17 amino acids. Germline V gives CDR1 SGHRS, CDR2 YFSETQ. CDR3 nucleotide sequence: TGCGCCAGCAGCTTGGGGTGGACAGGAAGAACGGGGTATGGCTACACCTTC. Translating it yields CASSLGWTGRTGYGYTF.

The chain links TRBV20-1 to TRBJ1-5; D is perhaps TRBD1 (5 bases). Germline CDR1 DFQATT, CDR2 SNEGSKA (reference sequence). CDR3 length: 11 amino acids. V was clipped by 6 bases and J by 5 bases, with 8 bases between them. The chain's CDR3 is CSAQGDQPQHF. The DNA for the CDR3 is TGCAGTGCCCAGGGCGATCAGCCCCAGCATTTT.

The J gene is TRBJ2-7, the V gene TRBV6-5; TRBD1 matches 8 bases. The CDR3 consists of 16 residues. Germline V gene data show CDR1 as MNHEY and CDR2 as SVGAGI. The junction had 6 bases not matched to a gene; V was cut back by 0 bases and J by 2 bases. The CDR3: CASSYSVQGATYEQYF. In nucleotides, the CDR3 is TGTGCCAGCAGTTACTCAGTCCAGGGGGCCACCTACGAGCAGTACTTC.

This clone turned up a few times. The chain has TRBV27 and TRBJ1-6, with TRBD1 as a possible D gene (6 bases). V gave up 6 bases and J gave up 5 bases, with 14 bases separating them. CDR3 length equals 15 residues. Germline V CDR1 and CDR2: MNHEY, SMNVEV (reference sequence). In DNA form, the CDR3 reads TGTGCCAGCAGCCAACAGGGCTCAAATAATTCACCCCTCCACTTT. It yields the protein CASSQQGSNNSPLHF.

The J gene is TRBJ1-1, the V gene TRBV6-5; 10 bases line up with TRBD1. CDR3 size: 14 residues. CDR1 and CDR2 (germline): MNHEY, SVGAGI. J lost 6 bases, V lost 10 bases, and 11 bases had no gene match. The CDR3 sequence: CAIKRGQGRAEAFF. CDR3 DNA: TGTGCCATTAAAAGGGGACAGGGGAGGGCTGAAGCTTTCTTT.

The count of this clone is one. The chain couples TRBV7-9 to TRBJ1-1, with 7 bases fitting TRBD1. The CDR3 consists of 16 residues. V gave up 4 bases and J gave up 0 bases; unmatched junction bases: 8. CDR1 SEHNR and CDR2 FQNEAQ come from the germline V gene (reference sequence). As DNA, the CDR3 is TGTGCCAGCAGCTCAAACAGGGACAGCTTGAACACTGAAGCTTTCTTT. It translates to CASSSNRDSLNTEAFF.

This chain's CDR3 is CASRGGPRAAFF. CDR3 sequence (DNA): TGTGCCAGCAGGGGGGGGCCTAGGGCAGCTTTCTTT. J is TRBJ1-1 and V is TRBV28; D is perhaps TRBD1 (6 bases). The V end was cut by 6 bases, the J end by 10 bases, with 15 bases between. CDR3 size: 12 residues. Germline V gives CDR1 MDHEN, CDR2 SYDVKM.

The CDR3 region is CASSREGKKPQHF. In DNA, the CDR3 is TGTGCCAGCAGCCGAGAGGGTAAGAAGCCCCAGCATTTT. The chain employs TRBV5-4 and TRBJ1-5; D is undetermined. V was trimmed by 4 bases and J by 8 bases, leaving 13 bases between them. CDR3 length equals 13 residues. Germline values: CDR1 SGHNT, CDR2 YYREEE (reference sequence).

This clone occurred once. For the CDR3, the DNA is TGTGCCTGGAGTAAAAAGGGGGGGCACTATGGCTACACCTTC. It is translated as CAWSKKGGHYGYTF. The rearrangement links TRBV30 to TRBJ1-2; weak D call: TRBD1 (6 bases). The CDR3 sequence is 14 residues long. Trimming took off 2 bases at V and 3 bases at J, with 13 bases between the two ends. CDR1 and CDR2 (germline): GTSNPN, SVGIG (reference sequence).

For this clone: At the DNA level, this CDR3 is encoded by other sequences in the same sample as well. The V gene is TRBV30, the J gene TRBJ1-4; no clear D gene. The V end was cut by 0 bases, the J end by 4 bases, with 18 bases between. The CDR3 sequence is 17 residues long. Germline CDR1 reads GTSNPN; CDR2 reads SVGIG (reference sequence). Here the CDR3 reads CAWSVRSLRALNEKLFF. In nucleotides, the CDR3 is TGTGCCTGGAGTGTAAGGAGCCTGAGGGCTCTTAATGAAAAACTGTTTTTT.

The chain links TRBV30 to TRBJ1-1; D perhaps matches TRBD1 (6 bases). The CDR3 covers 14 residues. Trimming left V 4 bases short and J 1 base short, with 13 bases between. Germline CDR1 GTSNPN, CDR2 SVGIG (reference sequence). The CDR3 bases are TGTGCCTGGAACCCGGGACAAAAGAACACTGAAGCTTTCTTT. It translates to CAWNPGQKNTEAFF. Full variable domain (remainder filled in from reference TRBV30 and TRBJ1-1): SQTIHQWPATLVQPVGSPLSLECTVEGTSNPNLYWYRQAAGRGLQLLFYSVGIGQISSEVPQNLSASRPQDRQFILSSKKLLLSDSGFYLCAWNPGQKNTEAFFGQGTRLTVV.

This chain connects TRBV19 to TRBJ1-3, with a weak D call TRBD1 (6 bases). Trimming took 6 bases from V and 2 from J, leaving 11 bases between them. The CDR3 has 14 amino acids. Germline loops: CDR1 LNHDA, CDR2 SQIVND (reference sequence). DNA of the CDR3: TGTGCCAGTAGAGTTTCAGGGGCTGGAAACACCATATATTTT. Protein product: CASRVSGAGNTIYF.